This T cell receptor beta chain was retrieved from a study of blood T cell repertoires in COVID-19. The table came from immunoSEQ multiplex PCR; TCRdb's copy has only in-frame clones and leaves some out. The profile covers tens of thousands of clones, with 88% appearing a single time and 1% to 1.5% taken by the ten largest. Germline assignment: CDR1 SGDLS and CDR2 YYNGEE. V lost 5 bases, J lost 5 bases, and 16 bases lay in between. This CDR3 contains 14 residues. The receptor comes from an older woman with acute or convalescent COVID-19. This sequence joins TRBV9 and TRBJ1-1; D not certain. Material: peripheral blood. The CDR3, as DNA: TGTGCCAGCAGTTCCGGGGTGATGGGGACTGAAGCTTTCTTT. The encoded protein is CASSSGVMGTEAFF.